This T cell receptor beta chain was recorded in a study of metastatic and nonmetastatic thyroid tumors. The wider study: Across blood and tumor or nodule tissue, repertoires from malignant and benign thyroid patients were compared with one another.

In the case of this clone: The antigen remains undetermined.

Study outcomes and limitations: Patients with malignant thyroid tumors reportedly had significantly higher TCR beta diversity than those with benign nodules, in blood and tumor.

With V trimmed by 3 bases and J by 7 bases, 9 bases remained unmatched. The CDR3 spans 16 residues. Germline lookup yields CDR1 SGHNT and CDR2 YYREEE (reference sequence). Original processing notes: For papillary thyroid cancer, a distant-metastasis classifier was constructed from CDR3 differences observed across clinicopathological groups. TCRdb re-clonotyped the PCR reads via MiXCR. The V and J calls and clone size come from TCRdb's table, not from the authors' own analysis. The sample gives around 30,000 clones, less than 25% of which show up once; around 2.5% is in the top ten. Each patient went into thyroid surgery without having received any treatment.

Sequencing input: blood. The rearrangement joins TRBV5-4 to TRBJ2-2, with 10 bases that match TRBD1. The TCR was taken from a female donor with papillary thyroid cancer or a benign thyroid nodule (not recorded which). Some clones in this sample may be carry-over from other donors' samples. The CDR3 DNA is TGTGCCAGCAGCTCTCCGGGACAGGGGAGGAGCGGGGAGCTGTTTTTT. Protein: CASSSPGQGRSGELFF. Full variable domain (missing parts from reference TRBV5-4 and TRBJ2-2): ETGVTQSPTHLIKTRGQQVTLRCSSQSGHNTVSWYQQALGQGPQFIFQYYREEENGRGNFPPRFSGLQFPNYSSELNVNALELDDSALYLCASSSPGQGRSGELFFGEGSRLTVL.